Sequencing of this T cell receptor (beta chain) was carried out in a study of shared clonotypes between healthy human individuals. Study-wide findings and caveats: A reduction in generation probabilities was seen for non-shared clonotypes relative to those shared by all four donors. The sole specimen, blood, was sampled, and tissue repertoires likely differ. Sharing across several donors was seen in 4.5% to 6.5% of naive CD4 clonotypes.

CDR3 size: 13 residues. The germline V gene encodes CDR1 SGHAT and CDR2 FQDESV (reference sequence). Trimming removed 4 bases from V and 3 bases from J, with 9 bases in between. The protocol was immunoSEQ multiplex PCR, while the TCRdb copy is restricted to in-frame clones and leaves out a portion. Of roughly 200,000 clones detected, approximately 62% appear once; the ten largest clones hold less than 11%. This clone was picked up many times. Its antigen is undetermined. The chain joins TRBV11-1 to TRBJ1-2; tentatively, D is TRBD1 (6 bases). This receptor was obtained from a man aged 25-45 years in good health. Source material: memory CD4+ T cells sorted from blood. Subset of the sample: CD45RA-negative fraction. Written as DNA, the CDR3 is TGTGCCAGCAGCTCCAGGGGATACTATGGCTACACCTTC. This sequence encodes CASSSRGYYGYTF.